These 26 T cell receptor beta chains were all obtained from the same sample, sequenced in a study of control samples from healthy donors and cancer patients. TCRdb's table, derived via immunoSEQ multiplex PCR, lists solely in-frame clones and lacks some. The sample contains 130,000 or so clones, nearly 90% of which appear only once. The sequenced sample consisted of blood. These receptors were collected from a middle-aged man in good health.

The chain has TRBV5-4 and TRBJ2-1; D uncertain. The V gene's germline CDR1 is SGHNT and CDR2 YYREEE (reference sequence). The ends were cut back, 0 bases at V and 7 bases at J, with 11 bases in the middle. This CDR3 contains 14 residues. For the CDR3, the DNA is TGTGCCAGCAGCTTGGGCGCGCCTGGTAATGAGCAGTTCTTC. Amino acid sequence: CASSLGAPGNEQFF.

This clone was detected only once. The rearrangement uses TRBV11-2 and TRBJ2-1; D is ambiguous. CDR3 size: 16 residues. The germline V gene has CDR1 SGHAT and CDR2 FQNNGV. Trimming pared 5 bases from V and 4 bases from J, leaving 18 bases between. CDR3 region: CASSKGMASFYNEQFF. The CDR3 DNA sequence: TGTGCCAGCAGCAAAGGGATGGCCTCCTTTTACAATGAGCAGTTCTTC.

V and J are TRBV2 and TRBJ2-7; 11 positions match TRBD1. The CDR3 totals 14 residues. The junction had 7 bases not matched to a gene; V was cut back by 6 bases and J by 6 bases. Looked up from germline, CDR1 is SNHLY and CDR2 is FYNNEI. The CDR3 is CASSVRDRGIEQYF. The CDR3 DNA reads TGTGCCAGCAGCGTCCGGGACAGGGGGATCGAGCAGTACTTC.

The J gene is TRBJ2-3, the V gene TRBV19; D is undetermined. The V end was cut by 3 bases, the J end by 0 bases, with 10 bases between. Germline V gives CDR1 LNHDA, CDR2 SQIVND (reference sequence). The CDR3 runs to 15 residues. This CDR3 is CASSMTGTSTDTQYF. CDR3 coding DNA: TGTGCCAGTAGTATGACCGGAACTAGCACAGATACGCAGTATTTT.

This rearrangement joins TRBV24-1 to TRBJ2-5; TRBD2 agrees at 7 bases. CDR1 is KGHDR and CDR2 is SFDVKD in the germline V gene. The CDR3 spans 17 residues. V lost 4 bases and J lost 2; bases outside the gene matches: 12. CDR3 in amino acids: CATSDPVSAGVQETQYF. CDR3 in DNA: TGTGCCACCAGTGACCCCGTGTCCGCGGGGGTGCAAGAGACCCAGTACTTC.

This clone appeared a few times. The chain employs TRBV6-5 and TRBJ1-6; TRBD1 matches 7 bases. The germline V gene encodes CDR1 MNHEY and CDR2 SVGAGI. The CDR3 has 15 residues. The V segment lost 8 bases and the J segment 5 bases; nucleotides outside the gene matches: 9. DNA for the CDR3: TGTGCCAGCGAAAGAACCGGGACAGATAATTCACCCCTCCACTTT. This translates into CASERTGTDNSPLHF.

The V call is TRBV5-1, the J call TRBJ2-1; 10 bases match TRBD2. The CDR3 sequence is 21 residues long. J gave up 0 bases and V 4 bases, and 19 bases lay outside the gene matches. In germline, CDR1 is SGHRS, CDR2 YFSETQ. The CDR3 region is CASSPHTSGVQPLHSYNEQFF. CDR3 DNA sequence: TGCGCCAGCAGCCCGCACACTAGCGGGGTTCAACCTCTACACTCCTACAATGAGCAGTTCTTC.

This chain links TRBV7-9 with TRBJ1-1; D ambiguous. CDR3 size: 13 residues. The germline CDR1 and CDR2 sequences are SEHNR and FQNEAQ (reference sequence). Trimming shortened V by 4 bases and J by 1 base, and 7 bases separated the two germline ends. DNA of the CDR3: TGTGCCAGCAGCTCAACTGGGAACACTGAAGCTTTCTTT. This codes for CASSSTGNTEAFF.

V usage is TRBV5-1 and J usage is TRBJ2-2, with D unclear. The CDR3 loop spans 13 amino acids. Germline loops: CDR1 SGHRS, CDR2 YFSETQ. V was cut by 4 bases and J by 4 bases, with 8 bases left in between. CDR3 bases: TGCGCCAGCAGCCTCGGACCCACCGGGGAGCTGTTTTTT. It is translated as CASSLGPTGELFF.

The V call is TRBV5-5, the J call TRBJ2-5; 9 bases agree with TRBD2. The CDR3 runs to 17 residues. V shed 0 bases and J 3 bases; nucleotides not matched to a gene: 9. Per the germline V gene, CDR1 is SGHKS and CDR2 is YYEKEE (reference sequence). CDR3: CASSLAMGSGGKETQYF. DNA for the CDR3: TGTGCCAGCAGCTTGGCCATGGGTAGCGGGGGCAAAGAGACCCAGTACTTC.

The chain joins TRBV27 to TRBJ2-7; 10 nucleotides match TRBD2. V lost 1 base and J lost 3; bases outside the gene matches: 3. The CDR3 runs to 15 residues. Germline values: CDR1 MNHEY, CDR2 SMNVEV (reference sequence). The chain's CDR3 is CASSLYPSGGYEQYF. CDR3 DNA sequence: TGTGCCAGCAGTTTATACCCTAGCGGGGGCTACGAGCAGTACTTC.

This clone was counted only a few times. The chain has TRBV4-2 and TRBJ2-1, with 11 positions matching TRBD2. Trimming took 2 bases from V and 3 from J; bases not matched to a gene: 9. Germline V lookup: CDR1 LGHNA, CDR2 YNFKEQ. The CDR3 has 18 amino acids. CDR3 nucleotides: TGTGCCAGCAGCCAACTGCTAGCGGGGGGACTCTTCTACAATGAGCAGTTCTTC. Amino acids: CASSQLLAGGLFYNEQFF.

The gene calls are TRBV5-1 and TRBJ1-2; tentatively, D is TRBD1 (5 bases). The germline gives CDR1 SGHRS, CDR2 YFSETQ. The ends were cut back, 3 bases at V and 8 bases at J, with 11 bases in the middle. CDR3 length equals 12 residues. The CDR3 DNA follows: TGCGCCAGCAGCTGGATAGGGGAGGGCTACACCTTC. This gives the protein CASSWIGEGYTF.

CDR3 sequence reads: CASSPASGTDTQYF. In DNA form, the CDR3 reads TGTGCCAGCTCACCCGCGAGTGGCACAGATACGCAGTATTTT. The V gene is TRBV18, the J gene TRBJ2-3; D is uncertain. There are 14 residues in the CDR3. Germline lookup yields CDR1 KGHSH and CDR2 LQKENI. V lost 3 bases and J lost 1, with 8 bases in between.

This chain joins TRBV19 and TRBJ1-4, with D unclear. V was clipped by 4 bases and J by 5 bases, with 17 bases between them. The CDR3 covers 16 residues. Germline V gene data show CDR1 as LNHDA and CDR2 as SQIVND (reference sequence). The CDR3 is CASSKSGPLWNEKLFF. Here the CDR3 DNA reads TGTGCCAGTAGTAAAAGCGGGCCACTCTGGAATGAAAAACTGTTTTTT.

This chain connects TRBV14 to TRBJ2-7; TRBD2 is a possible D gene (5 bases). The CDR3 loop spans 16 amino acids. V lost 2 bases and J lost 5, with 19 bases in between. Germline CDR1 and CDR2: SGHDN and FVKESK. The chain's CDR3 is CASSQTREIGRDEQYF. As DNA, the CDR3 is TGTGCCAGCAGCCAAACTAGGGAGATAGGGCGCGACGAGCAGTACTTC. Supplemented by reference TRBV14 and TRBJ2-7, the full variable domain reads EAGVTQFPSHSVIEKGQTVTLRCDPISGHDNLYWYRRVMGKEIKFLLHFVKESKQDESGMPNNRFLAERTGGTYSTLKVQPAELEDSGVYFCASSQTREIGRDEQYFGPGTRLTVT.

The gene calls are TRBV21-1 and TRBJ2-5; the DNA was not compared with TRBD2, the D call given in the table. TRBV21-1 is tagged as a pseudogene. The CDR3 contains 16 residues. The CDR3 loop is CASRPETSGGKETQYF. Here the CDR3 DNA reads TGTGCCAGCAGGCCGGAGACTAGCGGAGGGAAAGAGACCCAGTACTTC.

The chain recombines TRBV9 with TRBJ2-3; 7 nucleotides line up with TRBD2. Germline V gene sequence: CDR1 SGDLS, CDR2 YYNGEE. V lost 3 bases, J lost 6 bases, and 13 bases stayed unmatched. The CDR3 length is 16 residues. The CDR3 loop is CASSAGPGGGSDTQYF. In DNA form, the CDR3 reads TGTGCCAGCAGCGCGGGACCTGGGGGGGGATCGGATACGCAGTATTTT.

This sequence joins TRBV18 and TRBJ1-3; D is ambiguous. This CDR3 is built from 14 residues. Trimming pared 0 bases from V and 8 bases from J, leaving 11 bases between. Germline V gene sequence: CDR1 KGHSH, CDR2 LQKENI. The CDR3 bases are TGTGCCAGCTCACCACCCTCCCGGGGAGACACCATATATTTT. It specifies CASSPPSRGDTIYF.

The chain couples TRBV6-1 to TRBJ2-3; 9 bases are a match to TRBD2. This CDR3 is 17 amino acids long. Germline V gene lookup returns CDR1 MNHNS and CDR2 SASEGT. V lost 2 bases to trimming and J lost 3 bases; unmatched junction nucleotides: 9. The CDR3 coding sequence is TGTGCCAGCAGTGAAAAAAGGTCTAGCGGGAAAACAGATACGCAGTATTTT. Translated, it gives CASSEKRSSGKTDTQYF.

The chain uses TRBV5-1 and TRBJ1-1, with a weak D call TRBD1 (6 bases). There are 14 residues in the CDR3. Germline values: CDR1 SGHRS, CDR2 YFSETQ. Trimming took off 6 bases at V and 2 bases at J, with 14 bases between the two ends. The CDR3 bases are TGCGCCAGCAACCCGACAGGTCTAAACACTGAAGCTTTCTTT. Its translation is CASNPTGLNTEAFF. Combining the CDR3 with reference TRBV5-1 and TRBJ1-1 gives the whole variable domain KAGVTQTPRYLIKTRGQQVTLSCSPISGHRSVSWYQQTPGQGLQFLFEYFSETQRNKGNFPGRFSGRQFSNSRSEMNVSTLELGDSALYLCASNPTGLNTEAFFGQGTRLTVV.

A word on this clone: Since a much larger clone is just one base distant, this may be a read error. The rearrangement joins TRBV5-4 to TRBJ2-1, with TRBD1 matching 11 bases. Germline V gene lookup returns CDR1 SGHNT and CDR2 YYREEE (reference sequence). V was clipped by 5 bases and J by 4 bases; unmatched bases: 5. CDR3 length equals 15 residues. The CDR3 here is CASSSGTGGYNEQFF. The CDR3 bases are TGTGCCAGCAGTTCCGGGACAGGGGGATACAATGAGCAGTTCTTC. The whole variable domain, remainder taken from reference TRBV5-4 and TRBJ2-1, is ETGVTQSPTHLIKTRGQQVTLRCSSQSGHNTVSWYQQALGQGPQFIFQYYREEENGRGNFPPRFSGLQFPNYSSELNVNALELDDSALYLCASSSGTGGYNEQFFGPGTRLTVL.

The chain uses TRBV11-3 and TRBJ2-5, with a weak D call TRBD2 (6 bases). The V end lost 8 bases, the J end lost 1 base, and 17 bases lay between the germline ends. The CDR3 totals 15 residues. Germline V lookup: CDR1 SGHNT, CDR2 YENEEA. CDR3 sequence: CASDSRAGTQETQYF. DNA for the CDR3: TGTGCCAGCGATTCGCGGGCGGGGACCCAAGAGACCCAGTACTTC.

This chain connects TRBV2 to TRBJ1-1, with D unresolved. The CDR3 spans 11 residues. Germline V gene sequence: CDR1 SNHLY, CDR2 FYNNEI. Trimming stripped 0 bases from V and 10 bases from J, with 6 bases between. Here the CDR3 reads CASSEAVGAFF. The CDR3 DNA reads as TGTGCCAGCAGTGAAGCGGTTGGAGCTTTCTTT.

This rearrangement joins TRBV20-1 to TRBJ2-7; D perhaps matches TRBD1 (6 bases). The CDR3 runs 13 residues. Germline V gives CDR1 DFQATT, CDR2 SNEGSKA (reference sequence). V lost 3 bases, J lost 7 bases, and 16 bases lay in between. DNA for the CDR3: TGCAGTGCTAGTGTGGGGGCGAGAGAGGAGCAGTACTTC. The encoded protein is CSASVGAREEQYF.

The rearrangement joins TRBV24-1 to TRBJ2-7, with a tentative D call TRBD1 (6 bases). V was cut by 5 bases and J by 1 base, with 11 bases left in between. The CDR3 spans 14 residues. Germline V gene sequence: CDR1 KGHDR, CDR2 SFDVKD. In DNA, the CDR3 is TGTGCCACCAGTGCCCCAGGGGCTTCCTACGAGCAGTACTTC. Translating gives CATSAPGASYEQYF.